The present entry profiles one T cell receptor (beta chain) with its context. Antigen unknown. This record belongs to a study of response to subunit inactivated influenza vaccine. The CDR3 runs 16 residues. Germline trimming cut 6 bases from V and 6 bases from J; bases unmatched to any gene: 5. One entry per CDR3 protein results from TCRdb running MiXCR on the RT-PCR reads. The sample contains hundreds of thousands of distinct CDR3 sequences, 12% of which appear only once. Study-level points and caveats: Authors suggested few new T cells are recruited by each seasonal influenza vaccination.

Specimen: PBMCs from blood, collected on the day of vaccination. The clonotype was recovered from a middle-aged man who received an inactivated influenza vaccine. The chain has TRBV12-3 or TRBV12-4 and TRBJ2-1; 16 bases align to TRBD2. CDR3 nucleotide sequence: TGTGCCAGCAGCCGGGGACTAGCGGGAGGGCCCAATGAGCAGTTCTTC. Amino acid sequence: CASSRGLAGGPNEQFF.